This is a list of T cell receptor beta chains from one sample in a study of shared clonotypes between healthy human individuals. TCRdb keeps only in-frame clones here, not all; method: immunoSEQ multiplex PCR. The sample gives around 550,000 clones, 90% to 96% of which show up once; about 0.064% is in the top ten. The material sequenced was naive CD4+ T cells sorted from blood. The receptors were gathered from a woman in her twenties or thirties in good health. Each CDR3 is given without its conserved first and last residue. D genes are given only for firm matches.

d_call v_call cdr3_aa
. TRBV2 ASSGGGDYEQY
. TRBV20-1 SASWSYEQY
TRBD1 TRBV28 ASIPIRAGTGNTEAF
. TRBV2 ASSETTPGTSNSNQPQH
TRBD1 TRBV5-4 ASSLGQGGPNTEAF
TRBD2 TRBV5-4 ASSSGGRANEQY
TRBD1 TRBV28 ASSFPGQTYEQY
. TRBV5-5 ASSLELGGQPQH
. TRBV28 ASSTGLNGEQY
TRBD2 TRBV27 ASSRSGTSGYNEQF
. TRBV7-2 ASGSDPPPLPQH
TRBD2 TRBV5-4 ASSQAVGLAGIGEQY
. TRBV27 ASTTGTGTFPYEQY
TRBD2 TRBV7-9 ACTGLAGPYEQY
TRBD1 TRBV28 ASSSGQNIEAF
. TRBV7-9 ASSDKDYSSTDTQY
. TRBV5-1 ASSLGINTGELF
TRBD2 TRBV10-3 AIGTGTSGRAETQY
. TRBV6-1 ASSASGTVTGELF
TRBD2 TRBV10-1 ASSPTSGSRRYEQY
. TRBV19 ASGAWGPRSGTIY
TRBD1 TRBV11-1 ASSSGTGRNEQF
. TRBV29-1 SVEVSTDTQY
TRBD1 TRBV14 ASSNNRGSETQY
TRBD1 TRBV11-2 ASSTLRDRGKNEQF
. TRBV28 ASRRPPGEQY
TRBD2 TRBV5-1 ASSLGLAGGPFTDTQY
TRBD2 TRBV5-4 ASSIIGLDVEQY
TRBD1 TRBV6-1 ASSRRTGGAGKLF
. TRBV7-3 ASSSWGGEAF
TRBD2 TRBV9 ASSVGSGSYNEQF
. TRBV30 AWGSGGPDTEAF
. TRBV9 ASSVLSGRDTSYT
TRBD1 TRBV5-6 ASSPFDRGYEQY
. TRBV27 ASRRGRVTYSGANVLT
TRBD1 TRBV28 ARGTGDLGIDYEQY
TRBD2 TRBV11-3 ASSLGRTSVTDTQY
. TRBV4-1 ATIRQTSDREQF
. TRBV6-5 ASSYSRSTPSY
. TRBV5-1 ASSLAGSGPQH
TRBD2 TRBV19 ASSGSLAGETQY